This TCR beta chain is from a study of shared clonotypes between healthy human individuals. Selected positively for CCR7 and CD45RO-negative, naive CD8 cells excluded terminally differentiated effector memory CD45RA+ cells. Caucasian adults residing in Nashville, Tennessee made up all the donors. The protocol was immunoSEQ multiplex PCR, while the TCRdb copy is restricted to in-frame clones and leaves out a portion. The sample carries 550,000 to 750,000 clones, around 95% recorded once. CDR3 length: 15 amino acids. Trimming took off 5 bases at V and 2 bases at J, with 15 bases between the two ends. In germline, CDR1 is SGHNT, CDR2 YENEEA.

Specimen: naive CD8+ T cells sorted from blood. This TCR came from a woman in her twenties or thirties in good health. The rearrangement joins TRBV11-3 to TRBJ1-2; maybe TRBD1 (6 bases). CDR3: CASSPVVTGNYGYTF. In DNA, the CDR3 is TGTGCCAGCAGCCCCGTGGTTACAGGGAACTATGGCTACACCTTC.